This T cell receptor beta chain was identified in a study of blood T cell repertoires in COVID-19. The CDR3 runs 16 residues. Original handling: Estimation of nucleated cell counts relied on the amplification of reference gene primers. Using immunoSEQ multiplex PCR, the repertoire was profiled, and TCRdb retains in-frame clones only, with some absent. V, J and clone size are those of that table, while D and trimming were read from the DNA. The table records under 350,000 clones, roughly 90% of them present only once. The source of this sequence is a man aged 35 to 55 with acute or convalescent COVID-19. The sample taken for sequencing was peripheral blood. The J gene is TRBJ1-1, the V gene TRBV12-2; whether TRBD1, the table's D call, matches the DNA was not checked. TRBV12-2 is described as a pseudogene. The CDR3 DNA follows: TGTGCAAGTCGCCGCAGGAGACCGGGACAGGGCACTGAAGCTTTCTTT. Amino acids: CASRRRRPGQGTEAFF.